Listed here are 14 T cell receptor beta chains from one sample, sequenced in a study of PD-1 blockade in classical Hodgkin lymphoma. Assay: immunoSEQ multiplex PCR; the TCRdb copy retains only in-frame clones and omits some. The sample lists around 36,000 clones, 75% to 95% occurring once. All the patients suffered relapse after autologous stem cell transplantation, and brentuximab vedotin exposure differed. Magnetic negative selection purified CD4+ T cells from thawed PBMCs. The sample consisted of CD4+ T cells from blood, taken at baseline. The receptors shown here come from a human donor with classical Hodgkin lymphoma.

The genes are TRBV2 and TRBJ1-3, with D maybe TRBD1 (6 bases). Germline loops: CDR1 SNHLY, CDR2 FYNNEI. V was clipped by 6 bases and J by 7 bases, with 16 bases between them. The CDR3 runs 14 residues. The CDR3 coding sequence is TGTGCCAGCAGGACGGACAGTGGTTTCAACACCATATATTTT. It encodes CASRTDSGFNTIYF.

Only one count was recorded for this clone. The V gene is TRBV5-3, the J gene TRBJ2-7; D tentatively fits TRBD1 or TRBD2 (6 bases each). TRBV5-3 is an ORF, and what it does is uncertain. Trimming took 1 base from V and 6 from J, leaving 23 bases between them. The CDR3 length is 17 residues. The CDR3 protein is CARSLIPARGARPEQYF. DNA of the CDR3: TGTGCCAGAAGCTTGATCCCCGCAAGGGGGGCCCGACCCGAGCAGTACTTC.

V is TRBV27 and J is TRBJ1-4; D may be TRBD1 (6 bases). Trimming cost V 4 bases and J 0 bases, with 15 bases left between them. The CDR3 consists of 17 residues. Germline V gives CDR1 MNHEY, CDR2 SMNVEV (reference sequence). For the CDR3, the DNA is TGTGCCAGCAGTTGGGGGGCAGGTATACCAACTAATGAAAAACTGTTTTTT. Its protein product is CASSWGAGIPTNEKLFF. The whole variable domain, remainder taken from reference TRBV27 and TRBJ1-4, is EAQVTQNPRYLITVTGKKLTVTCSQNMNHEYMSWYRQDPGLGLRQIYYSMNVEVTDKGDVPEGYKVSRKEKRNFPLILESPSPNQTSLYFCASSWGAGIPTNEKLFFGSGTQLSVL.

This chain uses TRBV6-1 with TRBJ2-1, with D unresolved. Trimming took 4 bases from V and 5 from J, leaving 15 bases between them. This CDR3 has 15 residues. Germline CDR1 reads MNHNS; CDR2 reads SASEGT. The CDR3 is CASSGFGEGHNEQFF. The CDR3 bases are TGTGCCAGCAGTGGGTTTGGGGAAGGGCACAATGAGCAGTTCTTC.

The rearrangement links TRBV27 to TRBJ2-2, with D maybe TRBD2 (7 bases). This CDR3 is 16 amino acids long. Trimming took 3 bases from V and 7 from J, leaving 18 bases between them. CDR1 and CDR2 (germline): MNHEY, SMNVEV (reference sequence). The chain's CDR3 is CASSFRGGGTGGELFF. The CDR3 bases are TGTGCCAGCAGTTTTAGGGGAGGGGGTACGGGCGGGGAGCTGTTTTTT.

V and J are TRBV2 and TRBJ2-3; 8 nucleotides align to TRBD2. CDR1 is SNHLY and CDR2 is FYNNEI in the germline V gene. V lost 8 bases and J lost 6; bases outside the gene matches: 7. The CDR3 length is 13 residues. The CDR3 region is CASEGGGLDTQYF. In DNA, the CDR3 is TGTGCCAGCGAGGGCGGGGGGCTGGATACGCAGTATTTT. The full variable domain, with the rest looked up from reference TRBV2 and TRBJ2-3, is EPEVTQTPSHQVTQMGQEVILRCVPISNHLYFYWYRQILGQKVEFLVSFYNNEISEKSEIFDDQFSVERPDGSNFTLKIRSTKLEDSAMYFCASEGGGLDTQYFGPGTRLTVL.

The chain uses TRBV19 and TRBJ1-1; 12 nucleotides align to TRBD1. Looked up from germline, CDR1 is LNHDA and CDR2 is SQIVND (reference sequence). The CDR3 length is 20 residues. With V trimmed by 5 bases and J by 0 bases, 16 bases remained unmatched. The CDR3 here is CASSPHSWDRGPGVNTEAFF. The CDR3 DNA sequence: TGTGCCAGTAGTCCCCATTCCTGGGACAGGGGGCCTGGGGTGAACACTGAAGCTTTCTTT.

This chain uses TRBV30 with TRBJ1-3; D is uncertain. Trimming removed 0 bases at V and 1 base at J, with 10 bases between. This CDR3 contains 15 residues. The germline V gene encodes CDR1 GTSNPN and CDR2 SVGIG (reference sequence). CDR3 DNA: TGTGCCTGGAGTGTACGTCGGGGATCTGGAAACACCATATATTTT. This encodes CAWSVRRGSGNTIYF.

Here the CDR3 reads CASSEYPFCVGTVYQPQHF. The CDR3 DNA follows: TGCGCCAGCAGTGAGTACCCCTTTTGCGTCGGGACAGTCTATCAGCCCCAGCATTTT. V is TRBV10-1 and J is TRBJ1-5, with 7 bases aligning to TRBD1. Germline V gene data show CDR1 as WNHNN and CDR2 as SYGVQD (reference sequence). V trimming: 1 base; J trimming: 5 bases; junction bases outside the gene matches: 17. This CDR3 contains 19 residues.

The chain has TRBV28 and TRBJ1-2; unclear D gene. CDR1 and CDR2 from the germline V gene are MDHEN and SYDVKM. The germline V and J ends were trimmed by 2 bases and 4 bases, with 23 bases remaining between them. The CDR3 spans 18 residues. The CDR3 DNA reads as TGTGCCAGCAGTTTACCACCCCGAGGAGGTTATGCCGCCTATGGCTACACCTTC. Translating gives CASSLPPRGGYAAYGYTF.

The V and J genes are TRBV19 and TRBJ2-5; no definite D call. Near its end, the DNA agrees better with TRBJ2-7, so the J call may be wrong. Germline-derived CDR1 and CDR2 are LNHDA and SQIVND (reference sequence). This CDR3 is 14 amino acids long. In DNA, the CDR3 is TGTGCCAGTAGTATATCCCCTACTTCCTACGAGCAGTACTTC. Translating gives CASSISPTSYEQYF.

The chain has TRBV14 and TRBJ1-1; D not resolved. The CDR3 contains 13 residues. Per the germline V gene, CDR1 is SGHDN and CDR2 is FVKESK. V was trimmed by 6 bases and J by 0 bases, leaving 8 bases between them. The CDR3 DNA reads as TGTGCCAGCAGTCTCGCCGTGAACACTGAAGCTTTCTTT. It is translated as CASSLAVNTEAFF.

The CDR3 is CASGLGTGFYNEQFF. The CDR3 DNA is TGTGCTAGTGGTTTAGGGACAGGGTTCTACAATGAGCAGTTCTTC. The chain joins TRBV12-5 to TRBJ2-1, with 9 bases fitting TRBD1. The germline gives CDR1 LGHNT, CDR2 FRNRAP. Germline trimming cut 3 bases from V and 3 bases from J; bases unmatched to any gene: 3. CDR3 length: 15 amino acids.

The V call is TRBV28, the J call TRBJ1-5, with D possibly matching TRBD1 (5 bases). The germline gives CDR1 MDHEN, CDR2 SYDVKM. The CDR3 has 14 amino acids. The V end lost 3 bases, the J end lost 3 bases, and 9 bases lay between the germline ends. The CDR3 is CASSFQQVNQPQHF. DNA for the CDR3: TGTGCCAGCAGTTTTCAACAGGTCAATCAGCCCCAGCATTTT.